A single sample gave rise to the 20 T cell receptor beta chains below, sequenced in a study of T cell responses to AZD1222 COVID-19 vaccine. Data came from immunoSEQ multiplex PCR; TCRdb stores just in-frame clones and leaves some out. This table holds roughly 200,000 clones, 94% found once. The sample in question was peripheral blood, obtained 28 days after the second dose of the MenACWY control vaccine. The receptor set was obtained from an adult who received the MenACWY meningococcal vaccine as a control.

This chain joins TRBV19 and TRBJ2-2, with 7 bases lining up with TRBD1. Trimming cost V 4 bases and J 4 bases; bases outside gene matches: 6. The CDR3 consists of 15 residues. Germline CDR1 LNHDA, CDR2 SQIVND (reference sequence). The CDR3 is CASSTPGQRTGELFF. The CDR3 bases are TGTGCCAGTAGTACCCCGGGACAGCGCACCGGGGAGCTGTTTTTT.

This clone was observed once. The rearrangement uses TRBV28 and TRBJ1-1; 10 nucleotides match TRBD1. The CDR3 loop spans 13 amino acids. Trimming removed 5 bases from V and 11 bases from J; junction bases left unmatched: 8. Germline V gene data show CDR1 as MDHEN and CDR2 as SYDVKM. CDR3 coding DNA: TGTGCCAGCAGTCTCTCGACAGGGGGCGAGGCTTTCTTT. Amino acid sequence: CASSLSTGGEAFF. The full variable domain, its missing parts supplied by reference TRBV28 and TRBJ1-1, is DVKVTQSSRYLVKRTGEKVFLECVQDMDHENMFWYRQDPGLGLRLIYFSYDVKMKEKGDIPEGYSVSREKKERFSLILESASTNQTSMYLCASSLSTGGEAFFGQGTRLTVV.

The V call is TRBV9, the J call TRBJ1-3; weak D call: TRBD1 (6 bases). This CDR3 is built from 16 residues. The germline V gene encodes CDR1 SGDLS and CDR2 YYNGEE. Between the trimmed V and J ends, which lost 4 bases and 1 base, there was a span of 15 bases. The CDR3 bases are TGTGCCAGCAGCCTTAGGGGGGGCCAATCTGGAAACACCATATATTTT. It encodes CASSLRGGQSGNTIYF.

The DNA for the CDR3 is TGTGCCAGCAGTTTTTTTACTTACAATGAGCAGTTCTTC. It yields the protein CASSFFTYNEQFF. V usage is TRBV28 and J usage is TRBJ2-1; D gene uncertain. Germline V gives CDR1 MDHEN, CDR2 SYDVKM. This CDR3 spans 13 amino acids. The V end was cut by 3 bases, the J end by 4 bases, with 7 bases between.

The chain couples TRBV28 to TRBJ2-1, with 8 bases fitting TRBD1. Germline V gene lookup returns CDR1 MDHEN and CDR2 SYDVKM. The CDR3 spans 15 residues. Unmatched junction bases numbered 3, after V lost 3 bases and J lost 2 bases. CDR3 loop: CASSLSGGAYNEQFF. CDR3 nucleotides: TGTGCCAGCAGTTTGTCAGGGGGCGCCTACAATGAGCAGTTCTTC.

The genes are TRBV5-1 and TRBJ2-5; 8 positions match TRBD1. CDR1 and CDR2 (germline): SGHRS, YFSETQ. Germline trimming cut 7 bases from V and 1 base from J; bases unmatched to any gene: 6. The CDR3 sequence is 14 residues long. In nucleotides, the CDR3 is TGCGCCAGCTTTGACAGGGGCCTCCAAGAGACCCAGTACTTC. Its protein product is CASFDRGLQETQYF.

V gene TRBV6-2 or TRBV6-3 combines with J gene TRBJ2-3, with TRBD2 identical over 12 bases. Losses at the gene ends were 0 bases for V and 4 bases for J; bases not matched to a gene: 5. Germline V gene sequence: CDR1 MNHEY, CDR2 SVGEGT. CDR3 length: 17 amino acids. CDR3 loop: CASSYSPSGRGPDTQYF. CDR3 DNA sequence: TGTGCCAGCAGTTACTCGCCTAGCGGGAGGGGGCCAGATACGCAGTATTTT.

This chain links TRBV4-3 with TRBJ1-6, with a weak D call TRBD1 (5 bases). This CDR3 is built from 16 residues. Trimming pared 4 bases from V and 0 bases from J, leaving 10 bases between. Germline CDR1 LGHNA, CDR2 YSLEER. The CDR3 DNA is TGCGCCAGCAGCCGCGACAGCGGCTCCTATAATTCACCCCTCCACTTT. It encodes CASSRDSGSYNSPLHF.

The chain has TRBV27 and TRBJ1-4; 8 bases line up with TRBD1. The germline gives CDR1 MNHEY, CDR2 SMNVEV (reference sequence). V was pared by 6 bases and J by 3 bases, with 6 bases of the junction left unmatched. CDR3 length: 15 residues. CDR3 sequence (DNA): TGTGCCAGCAGCTTTCAGGGGGCAGCTAATGAAAAACTGTTTTTT. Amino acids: CASSFQGAANEKLFF.

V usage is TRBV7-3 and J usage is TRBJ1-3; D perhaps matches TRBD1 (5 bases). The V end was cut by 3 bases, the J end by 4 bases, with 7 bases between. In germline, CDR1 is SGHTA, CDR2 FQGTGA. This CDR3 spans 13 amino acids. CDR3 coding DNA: TGTGCCAGCAGCTTGGCAGGGGGAAACACCATATATTTT. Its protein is CASSLAGGNTIYF.

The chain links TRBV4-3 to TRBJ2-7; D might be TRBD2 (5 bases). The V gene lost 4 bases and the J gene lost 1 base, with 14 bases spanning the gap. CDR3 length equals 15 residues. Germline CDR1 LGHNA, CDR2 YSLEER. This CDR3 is CASSLSDSGSYEQYF. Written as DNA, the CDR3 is TGCGCCAGCAGCCTATCGGACTCTGGGTCCTACGAGCAGTACTTC.

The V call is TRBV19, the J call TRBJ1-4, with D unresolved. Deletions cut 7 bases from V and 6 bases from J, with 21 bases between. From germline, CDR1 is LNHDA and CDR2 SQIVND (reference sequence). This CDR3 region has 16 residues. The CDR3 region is CASKGSGWGRYEKLFF. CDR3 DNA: TGTGCCAGTAAAGGATCGGGTTGGGGTCGTTATGAAAAACTGTTTTTT.

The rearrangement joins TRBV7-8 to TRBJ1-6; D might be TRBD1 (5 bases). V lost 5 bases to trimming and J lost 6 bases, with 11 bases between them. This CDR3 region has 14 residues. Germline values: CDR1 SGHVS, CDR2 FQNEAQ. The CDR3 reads CASSLIGGNSPLHF. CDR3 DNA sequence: TGTGCCAGCAGCCTTATTGGGGGTAATTCACCCCTCCACTTT.

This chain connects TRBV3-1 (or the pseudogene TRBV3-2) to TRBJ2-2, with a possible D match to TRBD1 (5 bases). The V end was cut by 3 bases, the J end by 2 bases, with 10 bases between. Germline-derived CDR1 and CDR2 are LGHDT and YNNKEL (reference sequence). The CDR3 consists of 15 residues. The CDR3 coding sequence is TGTGCCAGCAGCCATTCGGACATCAACACCGGGGAGCTGTTTTTT. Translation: CASSHSDINTGELFF.

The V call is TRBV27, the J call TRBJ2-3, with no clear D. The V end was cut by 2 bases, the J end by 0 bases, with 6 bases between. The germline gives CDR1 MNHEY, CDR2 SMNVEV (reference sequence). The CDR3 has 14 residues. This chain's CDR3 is CASSLITSTDTQYF. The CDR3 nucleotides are TGTGCCAGCAGTTTAATCACCAGCACAGATACGCAGTATTTT.

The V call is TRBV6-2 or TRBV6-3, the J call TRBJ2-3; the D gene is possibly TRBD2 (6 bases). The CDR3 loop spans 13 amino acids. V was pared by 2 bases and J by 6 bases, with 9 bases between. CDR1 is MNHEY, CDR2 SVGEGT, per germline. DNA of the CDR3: TGTGCCAGCAGTTACGGGCTAGCGGATACGCAGTATTTT. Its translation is CASSYGLADTQYF.

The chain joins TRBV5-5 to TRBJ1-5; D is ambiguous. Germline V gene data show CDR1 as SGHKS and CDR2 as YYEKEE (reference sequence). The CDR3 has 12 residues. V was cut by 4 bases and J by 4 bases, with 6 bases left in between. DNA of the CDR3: TGTGCCAGCAGCCAACCAAATCAGCCCCAGCATTTT. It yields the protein CASSQPNQPQHF.

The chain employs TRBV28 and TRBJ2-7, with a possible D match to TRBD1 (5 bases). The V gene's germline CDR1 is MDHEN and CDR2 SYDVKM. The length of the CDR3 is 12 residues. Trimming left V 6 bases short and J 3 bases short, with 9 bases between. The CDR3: CASRQGVYEQYF. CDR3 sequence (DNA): TGTGCCAGCAGACAAGGGGTCTACGAGCAGTACTTC.

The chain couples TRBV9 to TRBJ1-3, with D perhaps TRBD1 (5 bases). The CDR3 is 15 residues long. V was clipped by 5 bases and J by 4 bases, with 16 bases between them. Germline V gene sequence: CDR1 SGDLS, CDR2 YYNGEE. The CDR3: CASSYAGLRGNTIYF. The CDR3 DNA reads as TGTGCCAGCAGTTACGCGGGGCTGCGCGGAAACACCATATATTTT.

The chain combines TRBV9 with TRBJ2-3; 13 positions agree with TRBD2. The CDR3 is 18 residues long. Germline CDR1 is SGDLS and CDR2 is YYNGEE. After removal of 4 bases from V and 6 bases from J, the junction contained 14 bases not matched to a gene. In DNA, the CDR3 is TGTGCCAGCAGCCCCCATCCCGGACTAGCGGGGGTGGGTGATACGCAGTATTTT. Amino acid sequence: CASSPHPGLAGVGDTQYF.